A selection of T cell receptor beta chains follows, all from one sample in a study of blood T cell repertoires in COVID-19. Produced via immunoSEQ multiplex PCR; TCRdb's table is partial and in-frame only. The profile shows a few hundred thousand clones, roughly 88% of them singletons. The sample was peripheral blood. The receptor source for this set is a woman in her seventies with COVID-19, enrolled during active disease. Each CDR3 is given with its conserved first and last residue. D genes are given only for firm matches. Expanded clones get a size class; other rows say once, few or many, or leave the size out.

d_call	v_call	clone_size	j_call	cdr3_aa	cdr3_nt
.	TRBV6-5	once	TRBJ1-1	CASSSQGGAGEAFF	TGTGCCAGCAGTTCCCAAGGGGGGGCAGGTGAAGCTTTCTTT
.	TRBV7-9	.	TRBJ2-5	CASSFGQNQETQYF	TGTGCCAGCAGCTTCGGACAGAACCAAGAGACCCAGTACTTC
.	TRBV19	few	TRBJ1-3	CASSLAADRSSGNTIYF	TGTGCCAGTAGTCTAGCCGCCGACAGGAGCTCTGGAAACACCATATATTTT
TRBD1	TRBV5-1	.	TRBJ2-7	CASSQTTGGAYEQYF	TGCGCCAGCAGCCAAACGACAGGGGGCGCGTACGAGCAGTACTTC
.	TRBV29-1	.	TRBJ1-2	CSVGTSSRGHGYTF	TGCAGCGTGGGGACATCCTCAAGAGGCCATGGCTACACCTTC
.	TRBV19	.	TRBJ1-5	CASKGTPHQPQHF	TGTGCCAGTAAAGGGACACCCCATCAGCCCCAGCATTTT
TRBD2	TRBV6-5	.	TRBJ2-5	CASSSLSGRGQETQYF	TGTGCCAGCAGTTCGCTTAGCGGGAGAGGGCAAGAGACCCAGTACTTC
.	TRBV11-2	.	TRBJ1-5	CASSLDGRAHQPQHF	TGTGCCAGCAGCTTAGATGGCAGGGCTCATCAGCCCCAGCATTTT
.	TRBV2	few	TRBJ2-1	CASSDGAGAFMDEQFF	TGTGCCAGCAGTGATGGCGCAGGGGCCTTTATGGATGAGCAGTTCTTC
TRBD2	TRBV7-9	once	TRBJ2-1	CASRIGTSGIGPYNEQFF	TGTGCCAGCAGGATCGGGACTAGCGGGATAGGGCCCTACAATGAGCAGTTCTTC
.	TRBV19	.	TRBJ2-5	CASSIGGGGGETQYF	TGTGCCAGTAGTATAGGGGGGGGCGGAGGAGAGACCCAGTACTTC
TRBD2	TRBV4-2	once	TRBJ2-1	CASSQLTSGRRNEQFF	TGTGCCAGCAGCCAATTAACTAGCGGGAGGCGCAATGAGCAGTTCTTC
.	TRBV28	few	TRBJ2-5	CASSLFESGTQYF	TGTGCCAGCAGTCTGTTCGAGAGCGGGACCCAGTACTTC
.	TRBV3-1/TRBV3-2	once	TRBJ2-2	CASSQETGNTGELFF	TGTGCCAGCAGCCAAGAAACGGGGAACACCGGGGAGCTGTTTTTT
TRBD1	TRBV28	once	TRBJ1-1	CASSSGFRTGENTEAFF	TGTGCCAGCAGTTCGGGGTTTCGGACAGGGGAGAACACTGAAGCTTTCTTT
.	TRBV29-1	.	TRBJ2-5	CSVRRGLEETQYF	TGCAGCGTGCGGCGGGGTCTTGAGGAGACCCAGTACTTC
.	TRBV2	once	TRBJ2-5	CASVRNSFETQYF	TGTGCCAGCGTACGGAACAGCTTCGAGACCCAGTACTTC
TRBD1	TRBV19	.	TRBJ1-1	CASRRTGMNTEAFF	TGTGCCAGTAGGAGGACAGGGATGAACACTGAAGCTTTCTTT
TRBD1	TRBV3-1/TRBV3-2	.	TRBJ1-6	CASGTDNSPLHF	TGTGCCAGCGGGACAGATAATTCACCCCTCCACTTT
.	TRBV7-3	once	TRBJ2-3	CASSFGLTTGDTQYF	TGTGCCAGCAGCTTCGGTCTAACCACAGGGGATACGCAGTATTTT
.	TRBV4-3	.	TRBJ1-2	CASSQDRRRNAEEGYTF	TGCGCCAGCAGCCAAGATAGGAGGCGCAACGCCGAGGAGGGCTACACCTTC
TRBD2	TRBV10-3	.	TRBJ2-7	CAISESELPGLAGEEQYF	TGTGCCATCAGTGAGTCTGAACTCCCGGGACTAGCCGGGGAAGAGCAGTACTTC
TRBD1	TRBV7-3	.	TRBJ2-1	CASSSGQFYNEQFF	TGTGCCAGCAGCTCGGGACAGTTTTACAATGAGCAGTTCTTC
TRBD1	TRBV11-3	.	TRBJ1-1	CASSQGGIRFTEAFF	TGTGCCAGCAGCCAGGGGGGTATCCGTTTCACTGAAGCTTTCTTT